The rows below give T cell receptor beta chains drawn from one sample of a study of cytotoxic CD8 clonotypes in ibrutinib-treated CLL. TCRdb's copy holds only in-frame clones and misses some; the assay was immunoSEQ multiplex PCR. The table shows 190,000 or so clones, with approximately 68% occurring only once. The material was PBMCs, obtained after 24 months of ibrutinib treatment. The origin of the receptors is a human donor with chronic lymphocytic leukemia. Each CDR3 is given with its conserved first and last residue. The D gene is left open where the match is weak. Some rows mark clone size as missing; the rest say once, few, many or name a class of expanded clone.

v_call: TRBV28
j_call: TRBJ2-3
d_call: .
clone_size: .
cdr3_aa: CASSLSNRIDTQYF
cdr3_nt: TGTGCCAGCAGTTTATCAAACCGTATTGATACGCAGTATTTT

v_call: TRBV19
j_call: TRBJ2-1
d_call: TRBD2
clone_size: .
cdr3_aa: CASSIWLAEYNEQFF
cdr3_nt: TGTGCCAGTAGTATTTGGCTAGCGGAGTACAATGAGCAGTTCTTC

v_call: TRBV19
j_call: TRBJ2-7
d_call: .
clone_size: .
cdr3_aa: CASSLSPLGAYEQYF
cdr3_nt: TGTGCCAGTAGCCTTTCTCCACTAGGTGCCTACGAGCAGTACTTC

v_call: TRBV5-4
j_call: TRBJ1-2
d_call: .
clone_size: .
cdr3_aa: CASSLFRTEVYGYTF
cdr3_nt: TGTGCCAGCAGCTTGTTCAGGACCGAGGTTTATGGCTACACCTTC

v_call: TRBV4-3
j_call: TRBJ1-2
d_call: .
clone_size: .
cdr3_aa: CASSPGHSLTYGYTF
cdr3_nt: TGCGCCAGCAGCCCGGGCCATAGCCTTACATATGGCTACACCTTC

v_call: TRBV11-3
j_call: TRBJ2-1
d_call: .
clone_size: few
cdr3_aa: CASSFRLGPYNEQFF
cdr3_nt: TGTGCCAGCAGCTTCCGCTTAGGACCTTACAATGAGCAGTTCTTC

v_call: TRBV4-2
j_call: TRBJ2-7
d_call: .
clone_size: .
cdr3_aa: CASSQGVYEQYF
cdr3_nt: TGTGCCAGCAGCCAAGGAGTATACGAGCAGTACTTC

v_call: TRBV4-3
j_call: TRBJ1-1
d_call: .
clone_size: .
cdr3_aa: CASSPIGGMNTEAFF
cdr3_nt: TGCGCCAGCAGCCCAATAGGCGGGATGAACACTGAAGCTTTCTTT

v_call: TRBV5-6
j_call: TRBJ2-1
d_call: TRBD1
clone_size: .
cdr3_aa: CASRLFDRANEQFF
cdr3_nt: TGTGCCAGCAGATTATTCGACAGGGCGAATGAGCAGTTCTTC

v_call: TRBV10-3
j_call: TRBJ1-5
d_call: .
clone_size: few
cdr3_aa: CAISDRGLDNQPQHF
cdr3_nt: TGTGCCATCAGTGATCGGGGCTTGGACAATCAGCCCCAGCATTTT

v_call: TRBV2
j_call: TRBJ2-2
d_call: TRBD2
clone_size: .
cdr3_aa: CASSGPSGRTGELFF
cdr3_nt: TGTGCCAGCAGTGGACCTAGCGGGAGGACCGGGGAGCTGTTTTTT

v_call: TRBV19
j_call: TRBJ2-5
d_call: TRBD2
clone_size: .
cdr3_aa: CASSKTSGNQETQYF
cdr3_nt: TGTGCCAGTAGTAAAACTAGCGGGAACCAAGAGACCCAGTACTTC

v_call: TRBV6-5
j_call: TRBJ1-2
d_call: .
clone_size: .
cdr3_aa: CASSYSQTDNYGYTF
cdr3_nt: TGTGCCAGCAGTTACTCTCAGACAGATAACTATGGCTACACCTTC

v_call: TRBV4-1
j_call: TRBJ1-3
d_call: .
clone_size: .
cdr3_aa: CASSQDPSGFVNTIYF
cdr3_nt: TGCGCCAGCAGCCAAGATCCGTCCGGATTTGTAAACACCATATATTTT

v_call: TRBV7-3
j_call: TRBJ2-6
d_call: .
clone_size: .
cdr3_aa: CASKRGSGANVLTF
cdr3_nt: TGTGCCAGCAAGCGAGGCTCTGGGGCCAACGTCCTGACTTTC

v_call: TRBV27
j_call: TRBJ1-1
d_call: .
clone_size: few
cdr3_aa: CASRKGTYTEAFF
cdr3_nt: TGTGCCAGCAGAAAAGGGACCTACACTGAAGCTTTCTTT

v_call: TRBV18
j_call: TRBJ2-1
d_call: TRBD2
clone_size: .
cdr3_aa: CASSPMGRLAEQFF
cdr3_nt: TGTGCCAGCTCACCAATGGGTAGACTAGCGGAGCAGTTCTTC

v_call: TRBV13
j_call: TRBJ1-1
d_call: .
clone_size: .
cdr3_aa: CASSLEQHTEAFF
cdr3_nt: TGTGCCAGCAGCTTAGAACAGCACACTGAAGCTTTCTTT

v_call: TRBV4-1
j_call: TRBJ1-2
d_call: .
clone_size: .
cdr3_aa: CASSQVGAGTGYTF
cdr3_nt: TGCGCCAGCAGCCAAGTAGGGGCAGGGACCGGCTACACCTTC

v_call: TRBV25-1
j_call: TRBJ2-3
d_call: TRBD2
clone_size: .
cdr3_aa: CASSAMGLAVADTQYF
cdr3_nt: TGTGCCAGCAGTGCCATGGGACTAGCGGTGGCAGATACGCAGTATTTT

v_call: TRBV9
j_call: TRBJ2-2
d_call: TRBD1
clone_size: .
cdr3_aa: CASSPTGLVGELFF
cdr3_nt: TGTGCCAGCAGCCCGACAGGGCTCGTCGGGGAGCTGTTTTTT

v_call: TRBV2
j_call: TRBJ1-2
d_call: .
clone_size: .
cdr3_aa: CASSERGRDQGYTF
cdr3_nt: TGTGCCAGCAGTGAACGGGGCAGGGATCAGGGCTACACCTTC

v_call: TRBV6-1
j_call: TRBJ2-7
d_call: TRBD1
clone_size: few
cdr3_aa: CASRGTGAYEQYF
cdr3_nt: TGTGCCAGCAGGGGGACAGGGGCCTACGAGCAGTACTTC

v_call: TRBV28
j_call: TRBJ2-7
d_call: TRBD1
clone_size: once
cdr3_aa: CASRGTGIEQYF
cdr3_nt: TGTGCCAGCAGAGGGACAGGGATCGAGCAGTACTTC

v_call: TRBV7-2
j_call: TRBJ2-7
d_call: TRBD1
clone_size: .
cdr3_aa: CASSLSGQGPLEQYF
cdr3_nt: TGTGCCAGCAGCTTATCCGGACAGGGACCTCTCGAGCAGTACTTC

v_call: TRBV11-2
j_call: TRBJ1-1
d_call: TRBD1
clone_size: .
cdr3_aa: CASTSSPKQGWAEAFF
cdr3_nt: TGTGCCAGCACCTCTAGTCCGAAACAGGGGTGGGCTGAAGCTTTCTTT

v_call: TRBV18
j_call: TRBJ1-2
d_call: .
clone_size: once
cdr3_aa: CASSPSGDGYTF
cdr3_nt: TGTGCCAGCTCACCATCGGGGGACGGCTACACCTTC

v_call: TRBV5-4
j_call: TRBJ1-2
d_call: .
clone_size: few
cdr3_aa: CASSSIYGGPYGYTF
cdr3_nt: TGTGCCAGCAGCTCGATATATGGCGGCCCCTATGGCTACACCTTC

v_call: TRBV5-1
j_call: TRBJ1-5
d_call: .
clone_size: .
cdr3_aa: CASSLLGDNQPQHF
cdr3_nt: TGCGCCAGCAGCTTGTTAGGGGACAATCAGCCCCAGCATTTT

v_call: TRBV2
j_call: TRBJ2-3
d_call: .
clone_size: few
cdr3_aa: CASTILARGADTQYF
cdr3_nt: TGTGCCAGCACTATCCTAGCAAGAGGGGCAGATACGCAGTATTTT

v_call: TRBV18
j_call: TRBJ2-2
d_call: .
clone_size: .
cdr3_aa: CASSPRVDVAGELFF
cdr3_nt: TGTGCCAGCTCACCACGAGTTGATGTGGCCGGGGAGCTGTTTTTT

v_call: TRBV6-5
j_call: TRBJ1-1
d_call: .
clone_size: .
cdr3_aa: CASSRWAAMNTEAFF
cdr3_nt: TGTGCCAGCAGCCGCTGGGCGGCTATGAACACTGAAGCTTTCTTT

v_call: TRBV5-1
j_call: TRBJ2-7
d_call: TRBD1
clone_size: .
cdr3_aa: CASSLNPGQGSYEQYF
cdr3_nt: TGCGCCAGCAGCCTAAACCCGGGACAGGGCTCCTACGAGCAGTACTTC

v_call: TRBV7-9
j_call: TRBJ2-3
d_call: .
clone_size: .
cdr3_aa: CASSFPILTDTQYF
cdr3_nt: TGTGCCAGCAGCTTTCCAATCCTCACAGATACGCAGTATTTT

v_call: TRBV15
j_call: TRBJ2-7
d_call: .
clone_size: .
cdr3_aa: CATSRAPLVYEQYF
cdr3_nt: TGTGCCACCAGCAGAGCCCCCTTGGTCTACGAGCAGTACTTC

v_call: TRBV4-1
j_call: TRBJ1-2
d_call: .
clone_size: few
cdr3_aa: CASSQAGDGYTF
cdr3_nt: TGCGCCAGCAGCCAAGCGGGGGATGGCTACACCTTC

v_call: TRBV29-1
j_call: TRBJ2-2
d_call: .
clone_size: .
cdr3_aa: CSVGFRLANTGELFF
cdr3_nt: TGCAGCGTTGGTTTCCGTCTAGCGAACACCGGGGAGCTGTTTTTT

v_call: TRBV9
j_call: TRBJ2-7
d_call: TRBD1
clone_size: .
cdr3_aa: CASSASPRRQGEIEQYF
cdr3_nt: TGTGCCAGCAGCGCGTCCCCCAGGAGGCAGGGGGAAATAGAGCAGTACTTC

v_call: TRBV5-1
j_call: TRBJ2-7
d_call: TRBD2
clone_size: .
cdr3_aa: CASSSPPGLANEQYF
cdr3_nt: TGCGCCAGCAGCTCCCCCCCGGGACTAGCGAACGAGCAGTACTTC

v_call: TRBV7-9
j_call: TRBJ1-2
d_call: .
clone_size: once
cdr3_aa: CASSRGLLDGYTF
cdr3_nt: TGTGCCAGCAGCAGGGGTTTATTAGATGGCTACACCTTC

v_call: TRBV30
j_call: TRBJ1-2
d_call: .
clone_size: .
cdr3_aa: CAWRTGTGYTF
cdr3_nt: TGTGCCTGGAGAACAGGTACCGGCTACACCTTC

v_call: TRBV25-1
j_call: TRBJ1-1
d_call: .
clone_size: few
cdr3_aa: CASSESVTLEAFF
cdr3_nt: TGTGCCAGCAGTGAAAGTGTGACGTTGGAAGCTTTCTTT

v_call: TRBV2
j_call: TRBJ2-7
d_call: .
clone_size: few
cdr3_aa: CASWDSYEQYF
cdr3_nt: TGTGCCAGCTGGGACTCCTACGAGCAGTACTTC

v_call: TRBV28
j_call: TRBJ2-1
d_call: TRBD2
clone_size: .
cdr3_aa: CASSLISGRYNEQFF
cdr3_nt: TGTGCCAGCAGTTTAATATCCGGGAGGTACAATGAGCAGTTCTTC

v_call: TRBV5-6
j_call: TRBJ2-5
d_call: TRBD1
clone_size: .
cdr3_aa: CASSLGTGFQETQYF
cdr3_nt: TGTGCCAGCAGCTTGGGGACAGGGTTTCAAGAGACCCAGTACTTC

v_call: TRBV5-1
j_call: TRBJ2-1
d_call: TRBD2
clone_size: .
cdr3_aa: CASSFTRTSGAWMSEQFF
cdr3_nt: TGCGCCAGCAGCTTCACCAGGACTAGCGGGGCATGGATGAGTGAGCAGTTCTTC

v_call: TRBV30
j_call: TRBJ1-4
d_call: .
clone_size: .
cdr3_aa: CAWSGGTAGGELFF
cdr3_nt: TGTGCCTGGAGTGGAGGGACCGCCGGAGGGGAACTGTTTTTT

v_call: TRBV28
j_call: TRBJ2-7
d_call: .
clone_size: .
cdr3_aa: CASRVLGPPDTYEQYF
cdr3_nt: TGTGCCAGCAGGGTCCTAGGGCCCCCAGACACCTACGAGCAGTACTTC

v_call: TRBV28
j_call: TRBJ2-7
d_call: TRBD1
clone_size: .
cdr3_aa: CASSPPAHRGRTYEQYF
cdr3_nt: TGTGCCAGCAGTCCTCCCGCGCACAGGGGGAGGACCTACGAGCAGTACTTC

v_call: TRBV7-6
j_call: TRBJ2-7
d_call: TRBD2
clone_size: .
cdr3_aa: CASSLELGLAKTMDEQYF
cdr3_nt: TGTGCCAGCAGCTTAGAGCTGGGACTAGCAAAAACAATGGACGAGCAGTACTTC

v_call: TRBV9
j_call: TRBJ2-3
d_call: TRBD2
clone_size: .
cdr3_aa: CASSVVAGGPIDTQYF
cdr3_nt: TGTGCCAGCAGCGTAGTAGCGGGAGGGCCGATAGATACGCAGTATTTT